This T cell receptor beta chain was sequenced for a study of control samples from healthy donors and cancer patients. CDR3 length: 14 residues. The V gene's germline CDR1 is MNHEY and CDR2 SVGEGT. V lost 1 base and J 7 bases, leaving 10 bases between the germline ends. Some clones are missing from TCRdb's copy, which holds only in-frame ones; the method was immunoSEQ multiplex PCR. The sample lists tens of thousands of clones; 85% to 95% were seen once. The sequenced sample was PBMCs. The TCR was taken from a man aged 30 to 45 with colorectal cancer. This rearrangement joins TRBV6-2 or TRBV6-3 to TRBJ2-2, with D possibly being TRBD2 (7 bases). The DNA for the CDR3 is TGTGCCAGCAGTTACTGGGGGGGCAGCGGGGAGCTGTTTTTT. Translating it yields CASSYWGGSGELFF.